The rows below give T cell receptor beta chains drawn from one sample of a study of shared clonotypes between healthy human individuals. The method was immunoSEQ multiplex PCR; TCRdb's version includes in-frame clones alone and lacks a portion of them. This repertoire shows approximately 2,300,000 clones, 85% to 95% found once; its top ten account for 0.37%. Input material: naive CD4+ T cells from PBMCs. The source of these receptors is a man aged 18 to 30 in good health. Some clones in this sample may be carry-over from other donors' samples. Both conserved end residues are part of each CDR3. D genes are given only for firm matches. A row's size may be missing; if present it is once, few, many or a size class.

D gene	clone size	V gene	J gene	CDR3 DNA	CDR3 protein
.	.	TRBV5-1	TRBJ2-6	TGCGCCAGCAGCCCCACCAACTCTGGGGCCAACGTCCTGACTTTC	CASSPTNSGANVLTF
TRBD2	.	TRBV5-1	TRBJ2-3	TGCGCCAGCACTTATATTGCGGGAGGAACAGATACGCAGTATTTT	CASTYIAGGTDTQYF
.	few	TRBV6-5	TRBJ1-5	TGTGCCAGCAGTTTAACCTCGGGTCAGCCCCAGCATTTT	CASSLTSGQPQHF
.	.	TRBV12-5	TRBJ2-1	TGTGCTAGTGGCCGGGTTCAGGATGAGCAGTTCTTC	CASGRVQDEQFF
TRBD2	.	TRBV5-1	TRBJ2-7	TGCGCCAGCAGCTTGGTTGAAACACGAGCGGGAGGCTACGAGCAGTACTTC	CASSLVETRAGGYEQYF
TRBD2	.	TRBV6-1	TRBJ2-7	TGTGCCAGCAGTGAAGCACTAGCGGGATACTACGAGCAGTACTTC	CASSEALAGYYEQYF
.	.	TRBV5-1	TRBJ2-7	TGCGCCAGCAGCTTGGGGCCCTTTTTAGAAAGTCCTGGGAGCTCCTACGAGCAGTACTTC	CASSLGPFLESPGSSYEQYF
.	.	TRBV7-3	TRBJ2-3	TGTGCCAGCAGCCGAAGTACAGATACGCAGTATTTT	CASSRSTDTQYF
.	.	TRBV19	TRBJ1-2	TGTGCCAGTAGTATAGAAGCAGGAACCTATGGCTACACCTTC	CASSIEAGTYGYTF
.	.	TRBV7-2	TRBJ1-5	TGTGCCAGCAGCTCCTCCATTGGGGGCAGGGGTAATCAGCCCCAGCATTTT	CASSSSIGGRGNQPQHF
.	once	TRBV5-6	TRBJ2-7	TGTGCCAGCAGCCCGACCCCCCGACAGGTCGAGCAGTACTTC	CASSPTPRQVEQYF
.	.	TRBV6-6	TRBJ2-7	TGTGCCAGCAGTCTCGGACGGCCTAGCTCCTACGAGCAGTACTTC	CASSLGRPSSYEQYF
TRBD2	.	TRBV5-1	TRBJ2-1	TGCGCCAGCAGCTTGGTGGGACTAGCGGGAGCGTTGACCTACAATGAGCAGTTCTTC	CASSLVGLAGALTYNEQFF
.	.	TRBV4-3	TRBJ2-3	TGCGCCAGCAGCCAAGCCTGGATAAGCACAGATACGCAGTATTTT	CASSQAWISTDTQYF
TRBD1	.	TRBV19	TRBJ2-7	TGTGCCAGTAGTAGTACCGGGACAGCCTACGAGCAGTACTTC	CASSSTGTAYEQYF
.	.	TRBV9	TRBJ2-7	TGTGCCAGCAGCGGGGGACACTTAGGTTCCTACGAGCAGTACTTC	CASSGGHLGSYEQYF
.	.	TRBV28	TRBJ1-2	TGTGCCAGCAGAGCAGGGACGGAGTATGGCTACACCTTC	CASRAGTEYGYTF
.	.	TRBV30	TRBJ2-1	TGTGCCTGGAGGTCGGGAGTGGGGTCCTACAATGAGCAGTTCTTC	CAWRSGVGSYNEQFF
.	.	TRBV9	TRBJ1-1	TGTGCCAGCAGCACCCGGACGGTAACGAACACTGAAGCTTTCTTT	CASSTRTVTNTEAFF
TRBD1	.	TRBV9	TRBJ2-3	TGTGCCAGCAGCGACAGGGGGAGAAGCACAGATACGCAGTATTTT	CASSDRGRSTDTQYF
.	once	TRBV6-6	TRBJ2-3	TGTGCCAGCAGACTGGGACGGCTGTCGCCAGATACGCAGTATTTT	CASRLGRLSPDTQYF
TRBD1	.	TRBV7-3	TRBJ2-5	TGTGCCAGCAGCCAGACAGGGCCGCAAGAGACCCAGTACTTC	CASSQTGPQETQYF
.	.	TRBV11-3	TRBJ2-3	TGTGCCAGCAGCTTAGATCAGGCAAACAGGGATACGCAGTATTTT	CASSLDQANRDTQYF
TRBD1	.	TRBV5-1	TRBJ2-7	TGCGCCAGCAGCTTGCGCGGGACAGGGGGCTACGAGCAGTACTTC	CASSLRGTGGYEQYF
TRBD1	few	TRBV6-5	TRBJ2-2	TGTGCCAGCAGTTCGGGACAGGGCAACACCGGGGAGCTGTTTTTT	CASSSGQGNTGELFF
.	.	TRBV27	TRBJ1-5	TGTGCCAGCAGTTCCCGGGGCTTCAGCAATCAGCCCCAGCATTTT	CASSSRGFSNQPQHF
TRBD1	.	TRBV6-5	TRBJ2-7	TGTGCCACCACAGGGGTTGGGGAGCAGTACTTC	CATTGVGEQYF
.	once	TRBV18	TRBJ1-2	TGTGCCAGCTCACCACCCGAAGGGGTCCGTGGCTACACCTTC	CASSPPEGVRGYTF
.	.	TRBV14	TRBJ2-7	TGTGCCAGCAGCGCGGCCCCGGACAGGTGGGACTTGCAGTACTTC	CASSAAPDRWDLQYF
TRBD2	.	TRBV28	TRBJ2-2	TGTGCCAGCAAGACTAGCTCAAACACCGGGGAGCTGTTTTTT	CASKTSSNTGELFF
TRBD1	.	TRBV29-1	TRBJ2-5	TGCAGCGTACAGGGGGTCGGGACCCAGTACTTC	CSVQGVGTQYF
TRBD1	.	TRBV28	TRBJ2-7	TGTGCCAGCAGTAGAATAGAGACAGGGGCGCAGAGAGTCTACGAGCAGTACTTC	CASSRIETGAQRVYEQYF